The 32 T cell receptor beta chains listed next were all sequenced from one sample in a study of T cell clonotyping in hematopoietic cell transplantation (dated by TCRdb to about 2021). Library prep was done by the immunoSEQ multiplex PCR assay. Held by TCRdb, this immuneACCESS table contains in-frame sequences only and omits some clones. Under half of the omission traces to an unresolved V gene where checked; the cause of the rest is unknown. The sample table lists around 13,000 clones, approximately 80% of them with a count of one. The top ten constitute 16% of the sample. Sample time point, as interpreted from the label and publication: recipient sample about 28 days before transplant, after cytoreduction. The sample in question was peripheral blood mononuclear cells, obtained before stem cell transplant. The receptor source for this set is a man aged 55 to 70 with acute myeloid leukemia. Some clones in this sample may be carry-over from other donors' samples.

The V gene is TRBV5-1, the J gene TRBJ1-2; 7 bases line up with TRBD1. The germline V gene has CDR1 SGHRS and CDR2 YFSETQ. V was pared by 0 bases and J by 4 bases, with 9 bases of the junction left unmatched. The CDR3 totals 16 residues. CDR3 in amino acids: CASSLGMTGSGYGYTF. As DNA, the CDR3 is TGCGCCAGCAGCTTGGGTATGACAGGGTCGGGCTATGGCTACACCTTC.

This chain uses TRBV5-4 with TRBJ2-1, with TRBD2 matching 13 bases. The V and J ends lost 9 bases and 10 bases, in that order; junction bases with no gene match: 7. CDR3 length: 13 residues. Per the germline V gene, CDR1 is SGHNT and CDR2 is YYREEE (reference sequence). This CDR3 is CATRRTSGGEQFF. The CDR3 region has the DNA TGTGCCACCCGAAGGACTAGCGGGGGAGAGCAGTTCTTC. The complete variable domain, with remaining parts taken from reference TRBV5-4 and TRBJ2-1, reads ETGVTQSPTHLIKTRGQQVTLRCSSQSGHNTVSWYQQALGQGPQFIFQYYREEENGRGNFPPRFSGLQFPNYSSELNVNALELDDSALYLCATRRTSGGEQFFGPGTRLTVL.

The chain recombines TRBV7-9 with TRBJ2-1, with D possibly TRBD2 on 5 matching bases. In germline, CDR1 is SEHNR, CDR2 FQNEAQ (reference sequence). Trimming stripped 4 bases from V and 4 bases from J, with 17 bases between. This CDR3 region has 16 residues. The CDR3 region has the DNA TGTGCCAGCAGCTCGATAGGGCTCCGGAGGTACAATGAGCAGTTCTTC. Translating gives CASSSIGLRRYNEQFF.

This sequence joins TRBV5-4 and TRBJ1-1; D call uncertain. Trimming stripped 0 bases from V and 4 bases from J, with 4 bases between. CDR1 and CDR2 (germline): SGHNT, YYREEE (reference sequence). This CDR3 spans 12 amino acids. The CDR3 here is CASSLVSTEAFF. The DNA for the CDR3 is TGTGCCAGCAGCTTGGTAAGCACTGAAGCTTTCTTT.

The chain recombines TRBV7-9 with TRBJ1-2; D gene unclear. The CDR3 has 13 residues. Trimming removed 3 bases at V and 1 base at J, with 6 bases between. Germline loops: CDR1 SEHNR, CDR2 FQNEAQ (reference sequence). DNA of the CDR3: TGTGCCAGCAGCTTTGAAAATAACTATGGCTACACCTTC. Amino acid sequence: CASSFENNYGYTF.

This clone ranks as medium-sized. V usage is TRBV29-1 and J usage is TRBJ1-2; D gene unclear. The V and J ends lost 1 base and 8 bases respectively, with 5 bases between them. CDR1 is SQVTM, CDR2 ANQGSEA, per germline. This CDR3 comprises 10 residues. DNA of the CDR3: TGCAGCGTTGAAGGGTTCGGCTACACCTTC. Its translation: CSVEGFGYTF. The full variable domain, with the rest looked up from reference TRBV29-1 and TRBJ1-2, is SAVISQKPSRDICQRGTSLTIQCQVDSQVTMMFWYRQQPGQSLTLIATANQGSEATYESGFVIDKFPISRPNLTFSTLTVSNMSPEDSSIYLCSVEGFGYTFGSGTRLTVV.

V and J are TRBV19 and TRBJ1-1; D gene uncertain. This CDR3 has 13 residues. The V gene's germline CDR1 is LNHDA and CDR2 SQIVND (reference sequence). Trimming left V 7 bases short and J 0 bases short, with 9 bases between. CDR3 nucleotide sequence: TGTGCCAGTATGGTGGCCATGAACACTGAAGCTTTCTTT. Amino acids: CASMVAMNTEAFF.

This clone was observed a handful of times. This sequence joins TRBV5-6 and TRBJ2-7, with D perhaps matching TRBD1 (7 bases). CDR1 SGHDT and CDR2 YYEEEE come from the germline V gene. The CDR3 loop spans 14 amino acids. Trimming removed 5 bases from V and 1 base from J, with 13 bases in between. CDR3 sequence reads: CASRQTGRSYEQYF. The DNA for the CDR3 is TGTGCCAGCAGACAGACAGGGAGGTCCTACGAGCAGTACTTC.

The chain couples TRBV5-4 to TRBJ1-1; 8 positions agree with TRBD1. The CDR3 spans 13 residues. The V gene end was trimmed by 1 base and the J gene end by 5 bases; junction bases not matched to a gene: 1. CDR1 and CDR2 (germline): SGHNT, YYREEE (reference sequence). The CDR3 region is CASSLTGGTEAFF. DNA for the CDR3: TGTGCCAGCAGCTTGACAGGGGGGACTGAAGCTTTCTTT.

The chain is built from TRBV6-4 and TRBJ1-3, with D uncertain. This CDR3 contains 19 residues. The ends were cut back, 2 bases at V and 3 bases at J, with 23 bases in the middle. CDR1 and CDR2 from the germline V gene are MRHNA and SNTAGT. This chain's CDR3 is CASSDDQFPWEGFGNTIYF. The CDR3, as DNA: TGTGCCAGCAGTGACGACCAGTTCCCTTGGGAGGGATTTGGAAACACCATATATTTT.

The V and J genes are TRBV6-1 and TRBJ1-2; 9 nucleotides match TRBD1. J lost 8 bases, V lost 3 bases, and 4 bases had no gene match. The CDR3 is 13 amino acids. Germline V gene data show CDR1 as MNHNS and CDR2 as SASEGT. The CDR3 nucleotides read TGTGCCAGCAGTGATGGGACAGGGAAAGGCTACACCTTC. It yields the protein CASSDGTGKGYTF.

The rearrangement uses TRBV7-2 and TRBJ1-2, with D unresolved. This CDR3 spans 13 amino acids. V was pared by 0 bases and J by 6 bases, with 8 bases between. Germline CDR1 reads SGHTA; CDR2 reads FQGNSA. The CDR3 nucleotides are TGTGCCAGCAGCTTAGCCTTACAGAATGGCTACACCTTC. This codes for CASSLALQNGYTF.

This chain joins TRBV4-1 and TRBJ2-5, with D perhaps TRBD1 (5 bases). The CDR3 has 14 amino acids. The germline V and J ends were trimmed by 4 bases and 1 base, with 10 bases remaining between them. Germline V CDR1 and CDR2: MGHRA, YSYEKL. Here the CDR3 reads CASSRETGQETQYF. CDR3 nucleotide sequence: TGCGCCAGCAGCCGGGAAACAGGCCAAGAGACCCAGTACTTC.

This chain links TRBV7-9 with TRBJ1-5; D might be TRBD1 (6 bases). V dropped 4 bases and J dropped 6 bases, with 25 bases sitting between them. This CDR3 has 18 amino acids. In germline, CDR1 is SEHNR, CDR2 FQNEAQ (reference sequence). As DNA, the CDR3 is TGTGCCAGCAGCTCCCTCGGCAGGGACAAGGGCTTGGGTCAGCCCCAGCATTTT. This translates into CASSSLGRDKGLGQPQHF.

V is TRBV21-1 and J is TRBJ1-3. TRBV21-1 is tagged as a pseudogene. The CDR3 is 15 residues long. The CDR3 bases are TGTGCCAGCAGCAAAGAGGGGGGACTGAGAAACACCATATATTTT. Amino acids: CASSKEGGLRNTIYF.

This clone was seen once. The chain is built from TRBV11-2 and TRBJ2-7; D is uncertain. V lost 1 base to trimming and J lost 2 bases, with 12 bases between them. The CDR3 runs to 15 residues. Germline-derived CDR1 and CDR2 are SGHAT and FQNNGV. The chain's CDR3 is CASSLGNTVTYEQYF. The CDR3, as DNA: TGTGCCAGCAGCTTAGGAAACACAGTGACCTACGAGCAGTACTTC.

This CDR3 reads CASSPSGGGEQYF. CDR3 coding DNA: TGTGCCAGCAGCCCAAGCGGGGGGGGCGAGCAGTACTTC. This rearrangement joins TRBV7-3 to TRBJ2-7; 10 nucleotides agree with TRBD2. The CDR3 spans 13 residues. V trimming: 5 bases; J trimming: 6 bases; junction bases outside the gene matches: 4. CDR1 and CDR2 from the germline V gene are SGHTA and FQGTGA. Combining the CDR3 with reference TRBV7-3 and TRBJ2-7 gives the whole variable domain GAGVSQTPSNKVTEKGKYVELRCDPISGHTALYWYRQSLGQGPEFLIYFQGTGAADDSGLPNDRFFAVRPEGSVSTLKIQRTERGDSAVYLCASSPSGGGEQYFGPGTRLTVT.

The rearrangement uses TRBV29-1 and TRBJ1-2, with 7 bases lining up with TRBD1. V dropped 4 bases and J dropped 6; count of bases not matched to a gene: 8. The germline V gene has CDR1 SQVTM and CDR2 ANQGSEA. This CDR3 has 13 amino acids. CDR3 DNA: TGCAGCGTTGTAACCTCAGGGGGGCATGGCTACACCTTC. Its translation: CSVVTSGGHGYTF. Drawing the rest from reference TRBV29-1 and TRBJ1-2, the complete variable domain is SAVISQKPSRDICQRGTSLTIQCQVDSQVTMMFWYRQQPGQSLTLIATANQGSEATYESGFVIDKFPISRPNLTFSTLTVSNMSPEDSSIYLCSVVTSGGHGYTFGSGTRLTVV.

The chain carries TRBV7-8 and TRBJ1-1; 9 bases are a match to TRBD1. Germline V gene sequence: CDR1 SGHVS, CDR2 FQNEAQ. Germline trimming cut 2 bases from V and 5 bases from J; bases unmatched to any gene: 6. The CDR3 is 15 residues long. The CDR3 DNA sequence: TGTGCCAGCAGCTTAACAGGGGGCGCGGATACTGAAGCTTTCTTT. Its protein is CASSLTGGADTEAFF.

V gene TRBV7-8 combines with J gene TRBJ2-1; TRBD1 matches at 9 bases. Germline CDR1 and CDR2: SGHVS and FQNEAQ. CDR3 size: 15 residues. Unmatched junction bases numbered 5, after V lost 2 bases and J lost 6 bases. DNA of the CDR3: TGTGCCAGCAGCTTACCGACAGGGGGGGGCAATGAGCAGTTCTTC. Encoded protein: CASSLPTGGGNEQFF.

The gene calls are TRBV14 and TRBJ2-1; D might be TRBD2 (6 bases). The V and J ends lost 0 bases and 6 bases respectively, with 18 bases between them. Germline CDR1 and CDR2: SGHDN and FVKESK. CDR3 size: 17 residues. CDR3 sequence: CASSQDVSGLGSNEQFF. The CDR3 coding sequence is TGTGCCAGCAGCCAAGATGTGTCGGGACTTGGTAGCAATGAGCAGTTCTTC.

The chain carries TRBV27 and TRBJ2-3; D call uncertain. Germline lookup yields CDR1 MNHEY and CDR2 SMNVEV (reference sequence). Trimming removed 4 bases from V and 2 bases from J, with 7 bases in between. The CDR3 runs 13 residues. The CDR3 here is CASSYTFTDTQYF. In DNA form, the CDR3 reads TGTGCCAGCAGTTACACTTTCACAGATACGCAGTATTTT.

The chain uses TRBV5-5 and TRBJ2-7, with D possibly TRBD2 on 5 matching bases. CDR3 size: 12 residues. Germline V gene lookup returns CDR1 SGHKS and CDR2 YYEKEE (reference sequence). Deletions cut 2 bases from V and 7 bases from J, with 10 bases between. In DNA form, the CDR3 reads TGTGCCAGCAGCTTTGCGGGTAAAGAGCAGTACTTC. The encoded protein is CASSFAGKEQYF.

J is TRBJ2-6 and V is TRBV4-1; D remains unclear. The CDR3 contains 17 residues. The V gene lost 4 bases and the J gene lost 2 bases, with 15 bases spanning the gap. Germline V lookup: CDR1 MGHRA, CDR2 YSYEKL. CDR3: CASSLAYGIPGANVLTF. CDR3 DNA sequence: TGCGCCAGCAGCCTAGCTTATGGGATTCCTGGGGCCAACGTCCTGACTTTC.

The table lists this clone with a few counts. The genes are TRBV6-5 and TRBJ2-7, with TRBD2 matching over 8 bases. In germline, CDR1 is MNHEY, CDR2 SVGAGI. V was pared by 6 bases and J by 4 bases, with 11 bases of the junction left unmatched. There are 15 residues in the CDR3. The CDR3 DNA reads as TGTGCCAGCAGACGATCGACTTCGGGGGGGTACGAGCAGTACTTC. It is translated as CASRRSTSGGYEQYF.

The rearrangement uses TRBV9 and TRBJ1-1; no reliable D call. Trimming pared 0 bases from V and 0 bases from J, leaving 9 bases between. The CDR3 runs to 15 residues. The V gene's germline CDR1 is SGDLS and CDR2 YYNGEE. CDR3 in amino acids: CASSVAVAMNTEAFF. Written as DNA, the CDR3 is TGTGCCAGCAGCGTAGCGGTGGCCATGAACACTGAAGCTTTCTTT.

This clone is a singleton in its sample. The chain links TRBV19 to TRBJ1-4; 8 nucleotides align to TRBD1. The CDR3 consists of 15 residues. The ends lost 4 bases at V and 3 bases at J; junction bases unmatched: 4. CDR1 is LNHDA and CDR2 is SQIVND in the germline V gene (reference sequence). The CDR3 sequence is CASSTGGRPNEKLFF. In DNA, the CDR3 is TGTGCCAGTAGTACAGGGGGCCGGCCTAATGAAAAACTGTTTTTT.

The gene calls are TRBV9 and TRBJ2-5; 7 bases map to TRBD1. The germline V gene has CDR1 SGDLS and CDR2 YYNGEE. Trimming removed 0 bases from V and 4 bases from J; junction bases left unmatched: 6. The length of the CDR3 is 15 residues. CDR3 nucleotides: TGTGCCAGCAGCGTAGGGGGCAGGGGGATAGAGACCCAGTACTTC. Protein product: CASSVGGRGIETQYF.

CDR3 sequence (DNA): TGCGCCAGCAGCCAATTAGCGGGGGCACCCGGGGAGCTGTTTTTT. This sequence encodes CASSQLAGAPGELFF. This chain links TRBV4-3 with TRBJ2-2; 9 bases are a match to TRBD2. The germline V gene has CDR1 LGHNA and CDR2 YSLEER. Trimming removed 2 bases from V and 6 bases from J; junction bases left unmatched: 4. The CDR3 spans 15 residues.

The chain uses TRBV7-3 and TRBJ1-2; TRBD1 matches at 10 bases. The junction had 7 bases not matched to a gene; V was cut back by 5 bases and J by 4 bases. The CDR3 is 15 residues long. CDR1 and CDR2 from the germline V gene are SGHTA and FQGTGA. The CDR3 is CASSPGTGVAYGYTF. The CDR3, as DNA: TGTGCCAGCAGCCCAGGGACAGGGGTGGCCTATGGCTACACCTTC.

This clone has a handful of counts. V usage is TRBV7-4 and J usage is TRBJ1-6, with TRBD1 matching 7 bases. Germline lookup yields CDR1 SGHVT and CDR2 SQSDAQ. This CDR3 has 13 amino acids. V trimming: 10 bases; J trimming: 6 bases; junction bases outside the gene matches: 6. The CDR3 DNA reads as TGTGCCACCAGACAGGGTCCTAATTCACCCCTCCACTTT. Its translation: CATRQGPNSPLHF.

This rearrangement joins TRBV7-3 to TRBJ2-7; weak D call: TRBD2 (7 bases). The CDR3 extends over 14 amino acids. Germline V gene data show CDR1 as SGHTA and CDR2 as FQGTGA. V shed 5 bases and J shed 5 bases, with 16 bases lying between them. CDR3 sequence reads: CASSQSGGLDEQYF. The CDR3 nucleotides read TGTGCCAGCAGCCAATCCGGGGGGCTCGACGAGCAGTACTTC.